The 22 T cell receptor beta chains below all came from one sample that was sequenced in a study of control samples from healthy donors and cancer patients. Measured with immunoSEQ multiplex PCR; TCRdb has only the in-frame clones, and not every one. The sample has approximately 150,000 clones, around 94% seen once. The specimen sequenced was blood. These receptors all stem from a man aged 40-49 years in good health.

The chain is built from TRBV7-3 and TRBJ2-1, with TRBD2 matching over 11 bases. Germline V gene data show CDR1 as SGHTA and CDR2 as FQGTGA. V was clipped by 0 bases and J by 0 bases; unmatched bases: 1. This CDR3 contains 17 residues. The CDR3 sequence: CASSLTLAGGSYNEQFF. The DNA of the CDR3 is TGTGCCAGCAGCTTAACCCTAGCGGGGGGCTCCTACAATGAGCAGTTCTTC.

This clone appeared once. V usage is TRBV14 and J usage is TRBJ1-5; D ambiguous. This CDR3 has 13 amino acids. V was pared by 1 base and J by 4 bases, with 5 bases between. Germline CDR1 and CDR2: SGHDN and FVKESK. CDR3 bases: TGTGCCAGCAGCCAAGGTGTAAATCAGCCCCAGCATTTT. This gives the protein CASSQGVNQPQHF.

The J gene is TRBJ1-5, the V gene TRBV27, with 7 bases matching TRBD1. The V gene's germline CDR1 is MNHEY and CDR2 SMNVEV (reference sequence). Trimming removed 6 bases from V and 3 bases from J; junction bases left unmatched: 5. The CDR3 has 14 residues. The CDR3 is CASSPRGDNQPQHF. The CDR3, as DNA: TGTGCCAGCAGCCCCAGGGGGGACAATCAGCCCCAGCATTTT.

The chain links TRBV3-1 (or the pseudogene TRBV3-2) to TRBJ1-2; the D is unclear. Looked up from germline, CDR1 is LGHDT and CDR2 is YNNKEL (reference sequence). The V end lost 3 bases, the J end lost 6 bases, and 20 bases lay between the germline ends. There are 16 residues in the CDR3. The CDR3 is CASSHLPGFWEDGYTF. The CDR3 DNA is TGTGCCAGCAGCCATCTTCCGGGATTTTGGGAGGATGGCTACACCTTC.

The J gene is TRBJ2-7, the V gene TRBV3-1 (or the pseudogene TRBV3-2); D is undetermined. The CDR3 is made up of 15 amino acids. V lost 5 bases, J lost 2 bases, and 16 bases lay in between. Germline V gene lookup returns CDR1 LGHDT and CDR2 YNNKEL (reference sequence). CDR3 in amino acids: CASSAVGASPYEQYF. The CDR3 nucleotides read TGTGCCAGCAGCGCCGTCGGCGCTTCCCCCTACGAGCAGTACTTC.

This clone was found once. The chain joins TRBV29-1 to TRBJ1-5; D call uncertain. The germline V gene has CDR1 SQVTM and CDR2 ANQGSEA. Between the trimmed V and J ends, which lost 4 bases and 0 bases, there was a span of 10 bases. The length of the CDR3 is 14 residues. The CDR3 spells CSVATVDSNQPQHF. The CDR3 DNA reads as TGCAGCGTTGCTACAGTAGATAGCAATCAGCCCCAGCATTTT.

The chain carries TRBV4-2 and TRBJ1-4; 10 bases fit TRBD1. CDR3 length: 16 amino acids. Germline V CDR1 and CDR2: LGHNA, YNFKEQ. Trimming removed 1 base from V and 3 bases from J; junction bases left unmatched: 2. The CDR3 sequence: CASSQVGTGANEKLFF. The CDR3, as DNA: TGTGCCAGCAGCCAAGTTGGGACAGGGGCTAATGAAAAACTGTTTTTT.

The rearrangement links TRBV29-1 to TRBJ2-1; no firm D call. V dropped 5 bases and J dropped 5 bases, with 10 bases sitting between them. Germline V gives CDR1 SQVTM, CDR2 ANQGSEA. The CDR3 spans 12 residues. The CDR3 spells CSVTRSDNEQFF. CDR3 sequence (DNA): TGCAGCGTTACCCGGTCCGACAATGAGCAGTTCTTC.

J is TRBJ2-7 and V is TRBV28, with a weak D call TRBD2 (6 bases). The V gene's germline CDR1 is MDHEN and CDR2 SYDVKM. Trimming removed 7 bases at V and 2 bases at J, with 12 bases between. CDR3 size: 13 residues. The CDR3 DNA reads TGTGCCAGCAAATGGGGGGATGCCTACGAGCAGTACTTC. It yields the protein CASKWGDAYEQYF.

This clone has just one count. The J gene is TRBJ1-2, the V gene TRBV28; a possible D gene is TRBD1 (5 bases). Trimming stripped 4 bases from V and 8 bases from J, with 11 bases between. Germline V gives CDR1 MDHEN, CDR2 SYDVKM. The length of the CDR3 is 12 residues. The CDR3 sequence is CASSYTTEGYTF. For the CDR3, the DNA is TGTGCCAGCAGTTATACGACAGAAGGCTACACCTTC.

The V and J genes are TRBV12-5 and TRBJ2-7; 9 nucleotides agree with TRBD1. Germline V CDR1 and CDR2: LGHNT, FRNRAP. This CDR3 spans 16 amino acids. Trimming removed 1 base from V and 2 bases from J; junction bases left unmatched: 6. The CDR3 reads CASGLGGQGRPYEQYF. In DNA form, the CDR3 reads TGTGCTAGTGGTTTGGGGGGACAGGGCAGGCCCTACGAGCAGTACTTC.

The chain carries TRBV4-1 and TRBJ2-1; D not resolved. The V and J ends lost 1 base and 4 bases respectively, with 11 bases between them. Germline assignment: CDR1 MGHRA and CDR2 YSYEKL. This CDR3 contains 15 residues. CDR3 nucleotide sequence: TGCGCCAGCAGCCAAGGGCCATACGGGTACAATGAGCAGTTCTTC. This sequence encodes CASSQGPYGYNEQFF.

V gene TRBV25-1 combines with J gene TRBJ2-7, with 8 nucleotides matching TRBD1. V was pared by 7 bases and J by 0 bases, with 17 bases of the junction left unmatched. The CDR3 contains 18 residues. Germline V lookup: CDR1 MGHDK, CDR2 SYGVNS. CDR3 coding DNA: TGTGCCAGCACGGACAAGTCGCAGGGGACAGGATCCTCCTACGAGCAGTACTTC. Translated, it gives CASTDKSQGTGSSYEQYF.

This chain uses TRBV24-1 with TRBJ1-2; D ambiguous. Per the germline V gene, CDR1 is KGHDR and CDR2 is SFDVKD. The V gene lost 3 bases and the J gene lost 2 bases, with 6 bases spanning the gap. CDR3 length equals 13 residues. The DNA for the CDR3 is TGTGCCACCAGTGATGGACTGAACTATGGCTACACCTTC. This translates into CATSDGLNYGYTF.

The rearrangement links TRBV7-8 to TRBJ2-5, with D unresolved. Trimming removed 5 bases at V and 0 bases at J, with 10 bases between. The CDR3 has 14 residues. The germline V gene encodes CDR1 SGHVS and CDR2 FQNEAQ. The DNA of the CDR3 is TGTGCCAGCAGCCGGATCTTGTACCAAGAGACCCAGTACTTC. Encoded protein: CASSRILYQETQYF.

The chain has TRBV25-1 and TRBJ1-1; a weak D match, TRBD1 (5 bases). The CDR3 contains 15 residues. V lost 7 bases and J lost 5, with 20 bases in between. The germline CDR1 and CDR2 sequences are MGHDK and SYGVNS. CDR3 DNA sequence: TGTGCCAGCACCGCGTCAGGAGGGGTTGGTACTGAAGCTTTCTTT. It is translated as CASTASGGVGTEAFF.

This rearrangement joins TRBV9 to TRBJ1-6, with a possible D match to TRBD1 (6 bases). Germline V gene data show CDR1 as SGDLS and CDR2 as YYNGEE. The ends were cut back, 3 bases at V and 0 bases at J, with 10 bases in the middle. The CDR3 extends over 16 amino acids. The CDR3 sequence: CASSDRVSSYNSPLHF. In DNA, the CDR3 is TGTGCCAGCAGCGACAGGGTGAGCTCCTATAATTCACCCCTCCACTTT.

The chain is built from TRBV27 and TRBJ1-1, with unresolved D. Germline-derived CDR1 and CDR2 are MNHEY and SMNVEV (reference sequence). The CDR3 is made up of 14 amino acids. The V end lost 3 bases, the J end lost 8 bases, and 16 bases lay between the germline ends. DNA of the CDR3: TGTGCCAGCAGTTTGCGGAGGGAGGTGAGAGAAGCTTTCTTT. This gives the protein CASSLRREVREAFF.

The chain joins TRBV6-5 to TRBJ1-1, with D possibly TRBD1 on 5 matching bases. V was trimmed by 6 bases and J by 10 bases, leaving 18 bases between them. Germline CDR1 is MNHEY and CDR2 is SVGAGI. The CDR3 extends over 13 amino acids. Here the CDR3 reads CASSLDGTGGAFF. The CDR3 region has the DNA TGTGCCAGCAGCCTCGACGGCACCGGGGGAGCTTTCTTT.

The chain employs TRBV5-6 and TRBJ1-2, with D possibly being TRBD1 (6 bases). Germline-derived CDR1 and CDR2 are SGHDT and YYEEEE. The V gene lost 0 bases and the J gene lost 7 bases, with 19 bases spanning the gap. The CDR3 is 16 residues long. In DNA form, the CDR3 reads TGTGCCAGCAGCTTGGACTGGCCAGGGGATGTGATTGGCTACACCTTC. It codes for CASSLDWPGDVIGYTF.

The V call is TRBV2, the J call TRBJ2-7, with D possibly being TRBD1 (6 bases). Trimming cost V 2 bases and J 3 bases, with 11 bases left between them. CDR3 length: 14 amino acids. The germline gives CDR1 SNHLY, CDR2 FYNNEI. CDR3 in DNA: TGTGCCAGCAGTGAACAGGGGCCCTACTACGAGCAGTACTTC. Amino acid sequence: CASSEQGPYYEQYF.

V usage is TRBV6-5 and J usage is TRBJ2-7, with 12 nucleotides matching TRBD2. The ends lost 5 bases at V and 9 bases at J; junction bases unmatched: 5. This CDR3 contains 13 residues. Germline assignment: CDR1 MNHEY and CDR2 SVGAGI. CDR3: CASSPLAGGVQYF. For the CDR3, the DNA is TGTGCCAGCAGTCCACTAGCGGGAGGAGTGCAGTACTTC.